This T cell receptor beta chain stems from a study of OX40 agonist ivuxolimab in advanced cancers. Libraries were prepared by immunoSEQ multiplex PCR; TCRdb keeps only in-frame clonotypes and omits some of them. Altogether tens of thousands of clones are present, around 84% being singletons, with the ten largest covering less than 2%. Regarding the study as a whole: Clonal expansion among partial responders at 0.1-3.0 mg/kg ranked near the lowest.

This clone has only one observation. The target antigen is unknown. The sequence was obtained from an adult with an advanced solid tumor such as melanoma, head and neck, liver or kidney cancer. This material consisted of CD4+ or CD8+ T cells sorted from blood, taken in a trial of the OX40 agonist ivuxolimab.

The chain's CDR3 is CASSLDRTDTQYF. The CDR3 coding sequence is TGTGCCAGCAGCCTGGACCGAACAGATACGCAGTATTTT. The rearrangement links TRBV5-4 to TRBJ2-3; D is uncertain. Trimming removed 4 bases from V and 3 bases from J, with 9 bases in between. CDR3 length: 13 residues. Germline V CDR1 and CDR2: SGHNT, YYREEE (reference sequence).